This TCR beta chain was profiled in a study of cytomegalovirus exposure and HLA in healthy donors. Study in general: The study's early data release held about 85 million unique TCRs from HLA-typed donors. Of the donors genotyped, approximately 430 in all, 75% to 85% fell in the Caucasian-associated ancestry cluster.

Everyone who donated was a healthy bone marrow donor. V was pared by 3 bases and J by 3 bases, with 16 bases between. In germline, CDR1 is SGHRS, CDR2 YFSETQ. This CDR3 has 16 residues. General study points: Looking again later, the authors saw that most CMV-associated TCR beta chains seemed HLA-restricted.

With 60 Vbeta and 13 Jbeta primers, the PCR was carried out. Produced via immunoSEQ multiplex PCR; TCRdb's table is partial and in-frame only. The sample is made up of more than 95,000 clones, and the top ten hold about 2.2% of it. About this clone itself: The antigen is undetermined.

The chain carries TRBV5-1 and TRBJ2-1; a weak D match, TRBD2 (5 bases). The sequenced sample was PBMCs. This clonotype originated in a man between 40 and 49 years old in good health and CMV-seronegative. Here the CDR3 reads CASSSELVRGYNEQFF. CDR3 DNA: TGCGCCAGCAGCTCGGAACTTGTTCGGGGCTACAATGAGCAGTTCTTC.